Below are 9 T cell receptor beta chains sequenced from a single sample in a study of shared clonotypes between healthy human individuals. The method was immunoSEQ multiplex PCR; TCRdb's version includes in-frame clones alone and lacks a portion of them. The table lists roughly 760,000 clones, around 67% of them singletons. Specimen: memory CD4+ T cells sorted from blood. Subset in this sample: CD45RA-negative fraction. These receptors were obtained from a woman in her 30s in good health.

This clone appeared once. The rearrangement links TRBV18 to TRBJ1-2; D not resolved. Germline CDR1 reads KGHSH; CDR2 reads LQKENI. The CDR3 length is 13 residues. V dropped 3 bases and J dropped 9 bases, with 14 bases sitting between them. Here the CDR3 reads CASSPASTESYTF. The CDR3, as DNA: TGTGCCAGCTCACCGGCCTCAACTGAGAGCTACACCTTC.

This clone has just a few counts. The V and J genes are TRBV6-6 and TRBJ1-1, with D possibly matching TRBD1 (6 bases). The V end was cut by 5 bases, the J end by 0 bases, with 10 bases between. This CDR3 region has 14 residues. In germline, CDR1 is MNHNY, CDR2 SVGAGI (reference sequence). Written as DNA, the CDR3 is TGTGCCAGCAGTACGTCAGGGGTGAACACTGAAGCTTTCTTT. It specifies CASSTSGVNTEAFF.

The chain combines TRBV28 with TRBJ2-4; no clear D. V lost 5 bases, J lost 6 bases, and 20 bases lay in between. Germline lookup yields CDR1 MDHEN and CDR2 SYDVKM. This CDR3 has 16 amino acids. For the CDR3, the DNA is TGTGCCAGCAGTACCCGGCAGGTGCGATATGGAAACATTCAGTACTTC. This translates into CASSTRQVRYGNIQYF.

This chain's CDR3 is CASSSGDRGEADTQYF. For the CDR3, the DNA is TGCGCCAGCAGCTCCGGGGACAGGGGGGAGGCAGATACGCAGTATTTT. This chain joins TRBV5-1 and TRBJ2-3, with 11 nucleotides matching TRBD1. The germline gives CDR1 SGHRS, CDR2 YFSETQ. The CDR3 runs 16 residues. V lost 3 bases, J lost 4 bases, and 7 bases stayed unmatched.

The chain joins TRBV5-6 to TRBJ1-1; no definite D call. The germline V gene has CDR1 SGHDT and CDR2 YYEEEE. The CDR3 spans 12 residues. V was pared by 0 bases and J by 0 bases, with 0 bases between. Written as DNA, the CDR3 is TGTGCCAGCAGCTTGGTGAACACTGAAGCTTTCTTT. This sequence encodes CASSLVNTEAFF.

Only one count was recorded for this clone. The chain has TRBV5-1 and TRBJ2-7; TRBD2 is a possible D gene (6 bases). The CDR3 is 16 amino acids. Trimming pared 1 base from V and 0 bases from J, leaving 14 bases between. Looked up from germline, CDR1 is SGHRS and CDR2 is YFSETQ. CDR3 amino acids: CASSLFGTLSSYEQYF. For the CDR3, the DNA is TGCGCCAGCAGCTTGTTTGGGACTCTGAGCTCCTACGAGCAGTACTTC.

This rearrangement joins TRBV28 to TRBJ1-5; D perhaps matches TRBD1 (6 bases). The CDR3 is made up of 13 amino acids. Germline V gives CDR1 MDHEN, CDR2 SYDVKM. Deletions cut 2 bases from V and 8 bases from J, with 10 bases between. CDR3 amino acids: CASSLQGREPQHF. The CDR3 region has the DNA TGTGCCAGCAGTTTACAGGGGCGGGAGCCCCAGCATTTT.

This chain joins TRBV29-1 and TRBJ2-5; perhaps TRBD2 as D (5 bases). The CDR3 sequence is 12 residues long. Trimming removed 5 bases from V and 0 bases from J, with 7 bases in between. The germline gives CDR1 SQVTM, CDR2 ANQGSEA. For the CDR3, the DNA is TGCAGCGTTTGGACTTACCAAGAGACCCAGTACTTC. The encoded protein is CSVWTYQETQYF.

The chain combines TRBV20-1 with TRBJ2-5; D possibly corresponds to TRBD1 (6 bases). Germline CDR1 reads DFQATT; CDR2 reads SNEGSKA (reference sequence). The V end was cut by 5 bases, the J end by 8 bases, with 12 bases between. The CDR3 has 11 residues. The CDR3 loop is CSAPIQGTQYF. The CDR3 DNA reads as TGCAGTGCTCCGATACAGGGAACCCAGTACTTC.